The 5 T cell receptor beta chains below come from one sample, sequenced in a study of CD8+ T cells in alopecia areata. Treatment in this sample: oral pan-JAK inhibitor, 5-10 mg twice daily. Following RNA extraction, reverse transcription yielded cDNA that acted as the sequencing template. Clones were sequenced by immunoSEQ multiplex PCR, and TCRdb holds only the in-frame ones, with some missing. The sample yields about 92,000 clones, around 40% seen once. Source: CD8+ T cells sorted from blood, taken at week 24, from a patient treated with tofacitinib. These receptors all come from a human donor with alopecia areata.

This clone was counted once. This chain links TRBV5-1 with TRBJ1-1; 9 bases map to TRBD1. This CDR3 spans 14 amino acids. Trimming took 4 bases from V and 1 from J; bases not matched to a gene: 2. The germline V gene has CDR1 SGHRS and CDR2 YFSETQ. CDR3 DNA sequence: TGCGCCAGCAGCCAGACAGGGGGGAACACTGAAGCTTTCTTT. Translation: CASSQTGGNTEAFF.

V is TRBV28 and J is TRBJ2-5; 10 nucleotides line up with TRBD2. V lost 5 bases to trimming and J lost 4 bases; unmatched junction nucleotides: 10. The CDR3 spans 16 residues. Germline CDR1 is MDHEN and CDR2 is SYDVKM. For the CDR3, the DNA is TGTGCCAGCAGTCGAACTAGCGGGATATTAAGAGAGACCCAGTACTTC. This sequence encodes CASSRTSGILRETQYF.

The chain uses TRBV5-6 and TRBJ2-7; 8 positions agree with TRBD2. CDR1 SGHDT and CDR2 YYEEEE come from the germline V gene. After removal of 0 bases from V and 6 bases from J, the junction contained 5 bases not matched to a gene. This CDR3 is 14 amino acids long. In nucleotides, the CDR3 is TGTGCCAGCAGCTTGGCAGCGGGAGCCGGCGAGCAGTACTTC. Translation: CASSLAAGAGEQYF.

The J gene is TRBJ1-2, the V gene TRBV7-9; D might be TRBD1 (5 bases). There are 12 residues in the CDR3. The V end lost 7 bases, the J end lost 5 bases, and 11 bases lay between the germline ends. Germline lookup yields CDR1 SEHNR and CDR2 FQNEAQ (reference sequence). The CDR3 bases are TGTGCCAGCACCGTAGGGACTTATGGCTACACCTTC. This sequence encodes CASTVGTYGYTF.

Concerning this clone: The identical CDR3 is also encoded by other nucleotide sequences in the sample. V gene TRBV29-1 combines with J gene TRBJ2-7; the match to TRBD1 covers 8 bases. Trimming removed 5 bases from V and 0 bases from J; junction bases left unmatched: 3. Per germline, CDR1 SQVTM and CDR2 ANQGSEA. CDR3 length: 13 amino acids. The CDR3 DNA reads TGCAGCGTTCGGACAGGGAGCTCCTACGAGCAGTACTTC. Protein: CSVRTGSSYEQYF.